The 4 T cell receptor beta chains presented below share a single source sample, sequenced in a study of blood T cell repertoires in COVID-19. Produced via immunoSEQ multiplex PCR; TCRdb's table is partial and in-frame only. Of about 130,000 clones in the sample, around nine tenths were seen once. Sequenced input: peripheral blood. The receptor source for this set is a woman aged 70-85 years with COVID-19, enrolled during active disease.

This clone has just one count. The rearrangement uses TRBV7-9 and TRBJ2-1; 12 bases line up with TRBD2. V lost 7 bases and J lost 6; bases outside the gene matches: 7. Per germline, CDR1 SEHNR and CDR2 FQNEAQ (reference sequence). The CDR3 sequence is 15 residues long. The DNA of the CDR3 is TGTGCCAGCATCCTAGCGGGGGGGCTCGCCAATGAGCAGTTCTTC. Translating it yields CASILAGGLANEQFF.

The chain joins TRBV3-1 (or the pseudogene TRBV3-2) to TRBJ2-1; TRBD2 matches at 11 bases. This CDR3 is built from 17 residues. In germline, CDR1 is LGHDT, CDR2 YNNKEL (reference sequence). J lost 4 bases, V lost 6 bases, and 11 bases had no gene match. The CDR3 protein is CASRLSSGGQSYNEQFF. The CDR3 DNA reads TGTGCCAGCAGACTTTCTAGCGGGGGGCAAAGTTACAATGAGCAGTTCTTC.

This clone was counted at least ten times. The V call is TRBV19, the J call TRBJ2-1; maybe TRBD1 (6 bases). The V end was cut by 4 bases, the J end by 10 bases, with 8 bases between. Germline V gives CDR1 LNHDA, CDR2 SQIVND (reference sequence). The CDR3 is made up of 11 amino acids. CDR3 DNA: TGTGCCAGTAGTAAGGACAGAGAGCAGTTCTTC. Its protein product is CASSKDREQFF.

The V and J genes are TRBV5-1 and TRBJ1-2; the match to TRBD1 covers 7 bases. The CDR3 consists of 15 residues. Germline-derived CDR1 and CDR2 are SGHRS and YFSETQ. The ends lost 5 bases at V and 2 bases at J; junction bases unmatched: 9. For the CDR3, the DNA is TGCGCCAGCAGGGTCGTGGCAGGGGGGAACTATGGCTACACCTTC. Residues: CASRVVAGGNYGYTF.